This T cell receptor beta chain was documented in a study of blood T cell repertoires in COVID-19. Original data processing: Amplifying reference gene primers gave estimates of nucleated cell counts. Generated by immunoSEQ multiplex PCR, the TCRdb table keeps only in-frame clones and is missing some. That table supplies the V and J calls and clone size; D and trimming were determined from the DNA. Seen here are about 210,000 clones, about 86% observed once, and the top ten hold about 6%. The V and J ends lost 2 bases and 6 bases, in that order; junction bases with no gene match: 5. The length of the CDR3 is 15 residues. Germline V gene lookup returns CDR1 LNHDA and CDR2 SQIVND (reference sequence).

The chain has TRBV19 and TRBJ2-2; TRBD1 aligns across 8 bases. The receptor's source is a man aged 60 to 69 who had recovered from COVID-19. The sample was peripheral blood. CDR3 protein: CASSIMAGGSGELFF. The CDR3 DNA is TGTGCCAGTAGTATAATGGCAGGGGGCTCCGGGGAGCTGTTTTTT.